This TCR beta chain was captured by sequencing in a study of shared clonotypes between healthy human individuals. Whole-study results and caveats: Larger richness was generally estimated for naive than memory subsets.

Per the germline V gene, CDR1 is SGHRS and CDR2 is YFSETQ. The CDR3 runs to 17 residues. With 0 bases clipped from V and 2 bases from J, the junction kept 7 bases outside the gene matches. Naive CD8 isolation took CD45RO-negative cells positively selected for CCR7 and excluded terminally differentiated effector memory CD45RA+ cells. Concerning this clone: Its specificity is not known.

The data were produced by immunoSEQ multiplex PCR, yet TCRdb's version contains in-frame clones alone and is incomplete. The table records around 1,900,000 clones, 93% of them present only once. This chain connects TRBV5-1 to TRBJ2-1; TRBD1 matches 8 bases. The sequenced sample consisted of naive CD8+ T cells from PBMCs. The sequence came from a man between 18 and 35 years old in good health. Some clones in this sample may be carry-over from other donors' samples. In DNA, the CDR3 is TGCGCCAGCAGCTTGGGCGAGTTGGGACAGGCCTACAATGAGCAGTTCTTC. It specifies CASSLGELGQAYNEQFF. The full variable domain, its missing parts supplied by reference TRBV5-1 and TRBJ2-1, is KAGVTQTPRYLIKTRGQQVTLSCSPISGHRSVSWYQQTPGQGLQFLFEYFSETQRNKGNFPGRFSGRQFSNSRSEMNVSTLELGDSALYLCASSLGELGQAYNEQFFGPGTRLTVL.